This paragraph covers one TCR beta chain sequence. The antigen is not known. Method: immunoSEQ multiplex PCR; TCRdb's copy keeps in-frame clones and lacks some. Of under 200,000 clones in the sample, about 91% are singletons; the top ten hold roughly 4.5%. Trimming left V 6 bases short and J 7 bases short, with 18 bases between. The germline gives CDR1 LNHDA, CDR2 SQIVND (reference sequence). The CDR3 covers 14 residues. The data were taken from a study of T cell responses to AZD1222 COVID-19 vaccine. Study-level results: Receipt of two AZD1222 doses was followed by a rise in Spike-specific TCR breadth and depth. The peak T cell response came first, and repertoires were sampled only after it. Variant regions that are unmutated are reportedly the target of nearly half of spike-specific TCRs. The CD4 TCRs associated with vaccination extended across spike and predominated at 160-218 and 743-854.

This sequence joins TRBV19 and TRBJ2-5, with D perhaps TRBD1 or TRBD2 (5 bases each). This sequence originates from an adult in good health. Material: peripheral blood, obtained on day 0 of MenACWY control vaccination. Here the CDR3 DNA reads TGTGCCAGTAGCCCCCAGGACGGGGCCTGGACCCAGTACTTC. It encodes CASSPQDGAWTQYF.